The clone carrying this T cell receptor beta chain appeared a single time. The source of the sample is a study of tumor-infiltrating lymphocytes in primary liver carcinoma. Unsorted whole blood supplied the RNA, and germline DNA was extracted too. The investigators made TCR beta cDNA from approximately 500 ng total RNA, using a constant-region primer. Employing slightly modified ARM-PCR, three nested multiplex PCR rounds were run, and these gave rise to the TCR beta libraries. It was with TRBV1-TRBV30 forward primers and a C-beta reverse primer that the first two PCR rounds were run, at 10 cycles each. MiXCR was run by TCRdb on the multiplex PCR reads, yielding one entry per CDR3 protein. This sample has about 180,000 distinct CDR3 sequences, with 60% found just once. The length of the CDR3 is 13 residues. Germline V gives CDR1 MNHEY, CDR2 SVGEGT. V was clipped by 8 bases and J by 8 bases, with 16 bases between them.

The chain carries TRBV6-2 or TRBV6-3 and TRBJ2-1; TRBD1 might be the D (6 bases). The specimen was peripheral blood. The clonotype originates from a man aged 35-49 years with primary liver carcinoma and hepatitis B virus infection. The CDR3 loop reads CASLLEQGYEQFF. In nucleotides, the CDR3 is TGTGCCAGCCTACTAGAACAGGGATATGAGCAGTTCTTC.